Below are 3 T cell receptor beta chains sequenced from a single sample in a study of cytomegalovirus exposure and HLA in healthy donors. Amplification used 60 Vbeta primers and 13 Jbeta primers. The table came from immunoSEQ multiplex PCR; TCRdb's copy has only in-frame clones and leaves some out. The table lists some 76,000 clones. The sample comprised PBMCs. These receptor sequences come from a female donor in good health and CMV-seropositive.

The rearrangement uses TRBV18 and TRBJ2-1; TRBD2 matches 7 bases. Germline CDR1 KGHSH, CDR2 LQKENI. There are 13 residues in the CDR3. The ends lost 2 bases at V and 8 bases at J; junction bases unmatched: 3. CDR3 residues: CASSPGGGHEQFF. CDR3 nucleotide sequence: TGTGCCAGCTCACCAGGGGGAGGGCATGAGCAGTTCTTC.

This chain uses TRBV7-2 with TRBJ2-7, with D perhaps TRBD1 (7 bases). V gave up 5 bases and J gave up 3 bases, with 14 bases separating them. CDR3 length: 14 residues. Germline CDR1 and CDR2: SGHTA and FQGNSA. The CDR3 region has the DNA TGTGCCAGCAGCAGAGGACAGGAGGGCTACGAGCAGTACTTC. Encoded protein: CASSRGQEGYEQYF.

This sequence joins TRBV19 and TRBJ2-7; D perhaps matches TRBD2 (6 bases). The CDR3 runs to 14 residues. V was shortened by 7 bases and J by 3 bases, with 16 bases between the two germline ends. Germline CDR1 is LNHDA and CDR2 is SQIVND (reference sequence). The CDR3 sequence is CASKPGEERYEQYF. The CDR3 nucleotides are TGTGCCAGTAAACCCGGGGAGGAGCGCTACGAGCAGTACTTC.